A single sample gave rise to the 6 T cell receptor beta chains below, sequenced in a study of shared clonotypes between healthy human individuals. Repertoires were generated with immunoSEQ multiplex PCR, while TCRdb's copy carries only in-frame clones and drops some. The data hold approximately 1,500,000 clones, with approximately 98% observed a single time. The source material was naive CD4+ T cells sorted from blood. As for subset: CD45RA+ positively selected. The receptors were gathered from a man in his thirties or forties in good health.

The chain combines TRBV2 with TRBJ2-2; 7 positions match TRBD1. There are 13 residues in the CDR3. Germline V gene data show CDR1 as SNHLY and CDR2 as FYNNEI. The V gene end was trimmed by 7 bases and the J gene end by 5 bases; junction bases not matched to a gene: 4. CDR3 in DNA: TGTGCCAGCACCACGACAGGGACCGGGGAGCTGTTTTTT. It is translated as CASTTTGTGELFF.

The chain employs TRBV10-1 and TRBJ2-7; a weak D match, TRBD1 (6 bases). The CDR3 sequence is 15 residues long. The V and J ends lost 2 bases and 7 bases respectively, with 18 bases between them. CDR1 WNHNN and CDR2 SYGVQD come from the germline V gene (reference sequence). As DNA, the CDR3 is TGCGCCAGCAGTGAGATTGCACAGGGCCCGGGGGAGCAGTACTTC. Encoded protein: CASSEIAQGPGEQYF.

The rearrangement joins TRBV10-3 to TRBJ2-2; the D is unclear. The CDR3 is 16 amino acids. Between the trimmed V and J ends, which lost 0 bases and 0 bases, there was a span of 8 bases. CDR1 and CDR2 from the germline V gene are ENHRY and SYGVKD. The CDR3 nucleotides are TGTGCCATCAGTGAGTCAATGAGGACGAACACCGGGGAGCTGTTTTTT. This sequence encodes CAISESMRTNTGELFF.

This chain connects TRBV4-3 to TRBJ2-5; D unresolved. Looked up from germline, CDR1 is LGHNA and CDR2 is YSLEER. The CDR3 totals 15 residues. Trimming pared 0 bases from V and 5 bases from J, leaving 13 bases between. The CDR3 region is CASSQEYGLGETQYF. In nucleotides, the CDR3 is TGCGCCAGCAGCCAAGAGTACGGGTTGGGGGAGACCCAGTACTTC.

This clone was seen once. The chain has TRBV28 and TRBJ1-5; 7 bases fit TRBD1. Trimming at V came to 1 base and at J to 6 bases, leaving 6 bases not matched to a gene. The CDR3 consists of 15 residues. Per the germline V gene, CDR1 is MDHEN and CDR2 is SYDVKM. The CDR3 nucleotides are TGTGCCAGCAGTTTATCAGGGGGTACCGGTCAGCCCCAGCATTTT. The encoded protein is CASSLSGGTGQPQHF.

The rearrangement joins TRBV6-1 to TRBJ2-1; possibly TRBD1 for D (6 bases). V was trimmed by 4 bases and J by 5 bases, leaving 15 bases between them. The length of the CDR3 is 15 residues. Germline V lookup: CDR1 MNHNS, CDR2 SASEGT. CDR3 amino acids: CASSGHRAPNNEQFF. The CDR3, as DNA: TGTGCCAGCAGTGGTCACAGGGCCCCGAACAATGAGCAGTTCTTC.